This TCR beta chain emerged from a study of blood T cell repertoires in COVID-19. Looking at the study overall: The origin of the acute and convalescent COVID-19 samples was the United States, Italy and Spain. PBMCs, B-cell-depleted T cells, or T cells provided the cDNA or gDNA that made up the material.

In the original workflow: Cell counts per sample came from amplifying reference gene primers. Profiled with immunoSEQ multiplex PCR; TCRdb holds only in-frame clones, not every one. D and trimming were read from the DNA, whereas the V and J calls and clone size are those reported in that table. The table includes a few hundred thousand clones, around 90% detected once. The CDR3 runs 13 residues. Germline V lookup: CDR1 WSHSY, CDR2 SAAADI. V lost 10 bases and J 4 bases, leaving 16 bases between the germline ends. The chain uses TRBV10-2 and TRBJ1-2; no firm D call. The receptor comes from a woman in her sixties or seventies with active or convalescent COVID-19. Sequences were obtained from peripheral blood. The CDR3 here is CATSPSNPYGYTF. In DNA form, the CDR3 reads TGCGCCACCTCCCCCAGTAATCCCTATGGCTACACCTTC.